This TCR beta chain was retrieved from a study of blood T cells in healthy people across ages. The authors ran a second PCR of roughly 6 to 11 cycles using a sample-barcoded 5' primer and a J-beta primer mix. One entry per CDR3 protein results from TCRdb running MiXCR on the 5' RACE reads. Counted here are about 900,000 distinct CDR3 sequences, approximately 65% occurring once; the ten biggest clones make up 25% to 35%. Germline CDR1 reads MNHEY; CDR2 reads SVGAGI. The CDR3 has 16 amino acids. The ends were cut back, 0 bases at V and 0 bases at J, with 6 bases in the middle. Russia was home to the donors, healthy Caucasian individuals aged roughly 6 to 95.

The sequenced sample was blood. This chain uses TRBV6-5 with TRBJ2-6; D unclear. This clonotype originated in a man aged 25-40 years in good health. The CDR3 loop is CASSYSLASGANVLTF. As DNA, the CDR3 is TGTGCCAGCAGTTACTCGTTGGCCTCTGGGGCCAACGTCCTGACTTTC.